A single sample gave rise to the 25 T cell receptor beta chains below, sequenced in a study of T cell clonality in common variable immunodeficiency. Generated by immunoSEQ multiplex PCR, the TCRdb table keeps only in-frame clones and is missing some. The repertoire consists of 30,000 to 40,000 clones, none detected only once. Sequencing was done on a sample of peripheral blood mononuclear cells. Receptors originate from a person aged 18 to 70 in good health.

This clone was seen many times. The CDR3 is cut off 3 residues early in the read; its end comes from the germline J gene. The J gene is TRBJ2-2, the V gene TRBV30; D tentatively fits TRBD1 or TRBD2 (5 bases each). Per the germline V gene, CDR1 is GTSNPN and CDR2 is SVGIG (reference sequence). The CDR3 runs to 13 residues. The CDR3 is CAWSEGLREKLFF. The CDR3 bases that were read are TGTGCCTGGAGTGAGGGGTTACGGGAAAAG.

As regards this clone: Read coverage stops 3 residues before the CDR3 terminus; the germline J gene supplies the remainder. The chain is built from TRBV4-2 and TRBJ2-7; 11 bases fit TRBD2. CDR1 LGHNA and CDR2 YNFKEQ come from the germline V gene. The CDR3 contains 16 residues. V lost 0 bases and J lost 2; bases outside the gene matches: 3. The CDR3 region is CASSQELAGDPYEQYF. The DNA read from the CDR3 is TGTGCCAGCAGCCAAGAACTAGCGGGAGACCCCTACGAG.

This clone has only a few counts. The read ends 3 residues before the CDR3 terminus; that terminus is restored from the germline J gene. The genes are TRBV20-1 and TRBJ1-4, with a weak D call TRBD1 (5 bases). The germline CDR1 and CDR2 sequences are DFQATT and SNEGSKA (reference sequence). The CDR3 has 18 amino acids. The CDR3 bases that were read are TGCAGTGCTAGAAAGACTAGCGCTACTAGCTCTGGGGCCAACGTA. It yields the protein CSARKTSATSSGANV. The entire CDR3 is CSARKTSATSSGANVLFF.

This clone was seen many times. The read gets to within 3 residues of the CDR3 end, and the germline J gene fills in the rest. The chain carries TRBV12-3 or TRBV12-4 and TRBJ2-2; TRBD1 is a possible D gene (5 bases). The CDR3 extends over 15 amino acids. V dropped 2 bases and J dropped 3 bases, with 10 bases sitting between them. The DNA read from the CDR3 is TGTGCCAGCAGTTTACCCAGGGAATACACCGGGGAG. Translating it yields CASSLPREYTGE. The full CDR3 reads CASSLPREYTGELFF.

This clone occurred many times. The sequenced CDR3 bases are TGCGCCAGCAGCATCGGACAGGGGAGGTACAATGAG. Its translation is CASSIGQGRYNE. The full CDR3 protein reads CASSIGQGRYNEQFF. The chain recombines TRBV5-1 with TRBJ2-1, with 9 bases lining up with TRBD1. The read falls 3 residues short of the CDR3 end, and the missing part is taken from the germline J gene. With 4 bases clipped from V and 4 bases from J, the junction kept 6 bases outside the gene matches. CDR1 is SGHRS, CDR2 YFSETQ, per germline. The length of the CDR3 is 15 residues.

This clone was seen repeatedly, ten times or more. This CDR3 reads CATSDLTGAYGYTF. CDR3 bases read: TGTGCCACCAGTGATTTGACAGGGGCCTATGGC. V usage is TRBV24-1 and J usage is TRBJ1-2; TRBD1 matches 7 bases. The read stops 3 residues short of the end of the CDR3; the missing end is completed from the germline J gene. CDR3 length: 14 amino acids. CDR1 is KGHDR and CDR2 is SFDVKD in the germline V gene. The junction had 1 base not matched to a gene; V was cut back by 0 bases and J by 4 bases.

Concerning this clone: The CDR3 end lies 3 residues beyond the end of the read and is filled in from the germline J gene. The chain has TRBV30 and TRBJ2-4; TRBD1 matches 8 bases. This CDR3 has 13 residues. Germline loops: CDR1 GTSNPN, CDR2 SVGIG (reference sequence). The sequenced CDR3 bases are TGTGCCTGGAGGGACAGGGATCGGCTTGGT. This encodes CAWRDRDRLG. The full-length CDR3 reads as CAWRDRDRLGQYF.

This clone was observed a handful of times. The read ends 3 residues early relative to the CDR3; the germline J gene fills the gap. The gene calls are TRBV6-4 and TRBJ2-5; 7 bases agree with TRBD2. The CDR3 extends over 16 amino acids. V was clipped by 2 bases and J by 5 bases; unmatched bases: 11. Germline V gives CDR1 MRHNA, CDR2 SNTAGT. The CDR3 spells CASSDPLRLAGETQYF. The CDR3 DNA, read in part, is TGTGCCAGCAGTGACCCCCTTCGACTAGCCGGGGAGACC.

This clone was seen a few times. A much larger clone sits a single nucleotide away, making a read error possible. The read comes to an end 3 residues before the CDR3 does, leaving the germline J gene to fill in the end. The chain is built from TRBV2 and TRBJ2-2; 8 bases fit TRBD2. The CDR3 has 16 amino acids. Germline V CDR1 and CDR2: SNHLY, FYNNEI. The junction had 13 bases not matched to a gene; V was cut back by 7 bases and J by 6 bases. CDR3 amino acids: CASTPSGSRGAGELFF. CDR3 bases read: TGTGCCAGCACTCCGAGCGGGAGTAGGGGCGCCGGGGAG.

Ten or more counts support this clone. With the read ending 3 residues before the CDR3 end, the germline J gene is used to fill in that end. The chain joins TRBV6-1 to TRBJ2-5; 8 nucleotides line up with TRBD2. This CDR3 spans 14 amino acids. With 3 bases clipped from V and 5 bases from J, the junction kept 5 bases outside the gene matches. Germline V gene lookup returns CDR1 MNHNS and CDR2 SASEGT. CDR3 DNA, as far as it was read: TGTGCCAGCAGTGATGTCACGGGGGGGGAGACC. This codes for CASSDVTGGET. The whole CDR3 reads CASSDVTGGETQYF.

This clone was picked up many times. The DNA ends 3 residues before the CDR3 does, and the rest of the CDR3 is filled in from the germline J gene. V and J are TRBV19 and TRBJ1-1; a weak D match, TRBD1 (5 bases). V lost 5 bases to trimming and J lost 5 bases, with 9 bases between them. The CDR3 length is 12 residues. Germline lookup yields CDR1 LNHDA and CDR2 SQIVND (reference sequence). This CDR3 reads CASSPRQTEAFF. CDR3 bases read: TGTGCCAGTAGTCCACGACAGACTGAA.

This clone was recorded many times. Incomplete CDR3 DNA: TGTGCCAGCACCGAAATAGCCGGGGGGAACATT. Encoded protein: CASTEIAGGNI. The whole CDR3 reads CASTEIAGGNIQYF. The genes are TRBV28 and TRBJ2-4; 7 positions agree with TRBD2. The read stops 3 residues short of the end of the CDR3; the missing end is completed from the germline J gene. Germline CDR1 reads MDHEN; CDR2 reads SYDVKM. The CDR3 length is 14 residues. The V segment lost 7 bases and the J segment 7 bases; nucleotides outside the gene matches: 10.

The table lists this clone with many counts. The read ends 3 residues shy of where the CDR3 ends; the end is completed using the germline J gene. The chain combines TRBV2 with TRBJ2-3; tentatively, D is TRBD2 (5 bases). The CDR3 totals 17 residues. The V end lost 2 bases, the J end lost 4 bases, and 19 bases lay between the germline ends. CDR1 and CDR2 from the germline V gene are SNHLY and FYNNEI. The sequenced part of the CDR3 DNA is TGTGCCAGCAGTGAAAGGAGTAGCTCAAACGGGGCAGATACG. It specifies CASSERSSSNGADT. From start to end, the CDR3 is CASSERSSSNGADTQYF.

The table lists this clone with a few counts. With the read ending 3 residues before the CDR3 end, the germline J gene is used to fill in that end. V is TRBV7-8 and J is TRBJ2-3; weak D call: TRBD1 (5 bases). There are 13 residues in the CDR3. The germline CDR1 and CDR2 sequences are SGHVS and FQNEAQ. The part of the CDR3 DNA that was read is TGTGCCAGCAGCTCCCTACAGGATCAGCCG. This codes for CASSSLQDQP. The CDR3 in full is CASSSLQDQPQYF.

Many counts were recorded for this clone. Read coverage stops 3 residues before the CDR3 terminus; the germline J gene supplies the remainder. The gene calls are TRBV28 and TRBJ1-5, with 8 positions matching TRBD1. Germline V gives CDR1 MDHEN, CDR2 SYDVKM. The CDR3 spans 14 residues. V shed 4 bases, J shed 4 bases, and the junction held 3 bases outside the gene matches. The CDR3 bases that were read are TGTGCCAGCAGTTGGGACAGGTTAAATCAGCCC. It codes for CASSWDRLNQP. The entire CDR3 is CASSWDRLNQPQHF.

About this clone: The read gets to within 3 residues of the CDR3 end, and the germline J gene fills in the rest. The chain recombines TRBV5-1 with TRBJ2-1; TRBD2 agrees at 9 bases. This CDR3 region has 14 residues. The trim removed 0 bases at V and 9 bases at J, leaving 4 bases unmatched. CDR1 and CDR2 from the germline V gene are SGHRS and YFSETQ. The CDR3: CASSLGLAGTEQFF. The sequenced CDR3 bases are TGCGCCAGCAGCTTGGGGCTAGCGGGAACTGAG.

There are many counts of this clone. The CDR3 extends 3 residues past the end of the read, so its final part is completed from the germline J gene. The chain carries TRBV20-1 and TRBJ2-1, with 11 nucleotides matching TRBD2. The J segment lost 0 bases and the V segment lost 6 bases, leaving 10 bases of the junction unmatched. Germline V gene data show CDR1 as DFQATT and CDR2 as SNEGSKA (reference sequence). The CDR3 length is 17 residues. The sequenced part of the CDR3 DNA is TGCAGTGCCCCGGGACTAGCGGAGGGGAGCTCCTACAATGAG. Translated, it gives CSAPGLAEGSSYNE. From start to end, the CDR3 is CSAPGLAEGSSYNEQFF.

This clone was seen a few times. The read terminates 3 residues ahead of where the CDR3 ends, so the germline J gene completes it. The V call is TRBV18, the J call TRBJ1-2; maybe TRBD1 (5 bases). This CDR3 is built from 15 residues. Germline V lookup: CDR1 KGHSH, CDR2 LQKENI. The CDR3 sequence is CASSSTPTQAGDYTF. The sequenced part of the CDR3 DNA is TGTGCCAGCTCATCCACACCGACCCAGGCGGGGGAC.

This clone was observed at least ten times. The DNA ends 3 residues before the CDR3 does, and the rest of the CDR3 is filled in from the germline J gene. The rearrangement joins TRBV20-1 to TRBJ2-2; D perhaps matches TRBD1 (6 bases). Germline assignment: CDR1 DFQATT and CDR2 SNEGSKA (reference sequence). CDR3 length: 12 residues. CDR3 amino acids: CSASEQGSPLFF. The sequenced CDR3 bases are TGCAGTGCTAGCGAACAGGGATCACCG.

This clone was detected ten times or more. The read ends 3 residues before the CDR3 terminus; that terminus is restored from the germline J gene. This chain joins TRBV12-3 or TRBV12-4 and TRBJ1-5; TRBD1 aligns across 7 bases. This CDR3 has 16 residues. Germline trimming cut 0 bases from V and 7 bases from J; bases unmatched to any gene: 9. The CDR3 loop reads CASSLADRVSSQPQHF. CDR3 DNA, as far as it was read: TGTGCCAGCAGTTTAGCAGACAGGGTATCATCCCAGCCC.

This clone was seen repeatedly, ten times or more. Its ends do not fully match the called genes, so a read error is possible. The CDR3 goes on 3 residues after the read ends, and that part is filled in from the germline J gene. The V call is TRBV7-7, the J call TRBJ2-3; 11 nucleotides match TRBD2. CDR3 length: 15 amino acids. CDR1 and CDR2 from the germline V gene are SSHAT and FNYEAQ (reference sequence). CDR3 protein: CASSQTSGVADTQYF. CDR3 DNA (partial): TGTGCTAGCAGCCAGACTAGCGGGGTTGCAGATACG.

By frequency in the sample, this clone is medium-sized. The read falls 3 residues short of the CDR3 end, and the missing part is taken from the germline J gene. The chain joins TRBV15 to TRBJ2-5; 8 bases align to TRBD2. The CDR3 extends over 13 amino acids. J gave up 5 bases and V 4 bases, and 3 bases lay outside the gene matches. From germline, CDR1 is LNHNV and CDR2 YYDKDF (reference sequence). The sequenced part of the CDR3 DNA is TGTGCCACCAGCAAATTAGCGGGGGAGACC. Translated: CATSKLAGET. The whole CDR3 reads CATSKLAGETQYF.

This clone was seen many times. Incomplete CDR3 DNA: TGTGCCAGCAGTTCAGGCGTT. Translating gives CASSSGV. The full-length CDR3 reads as CASSSGVQYF. The chain combines TRBV6-2 or TRBV6-3 with TRBJ2-4; D not resolved. The CDR3 is cut off 3 residues early in the read; its end comes from the germline J gene. The germline V gene has CDR1 MNHEY and CDR2 SVGEGT. The CDR3 is 10 residues long.

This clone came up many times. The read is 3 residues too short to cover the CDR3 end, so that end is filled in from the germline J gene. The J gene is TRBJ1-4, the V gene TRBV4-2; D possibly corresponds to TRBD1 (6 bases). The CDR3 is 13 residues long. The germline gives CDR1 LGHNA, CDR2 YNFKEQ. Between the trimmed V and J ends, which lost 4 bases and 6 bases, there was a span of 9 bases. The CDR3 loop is CASSLNRDEKLFF. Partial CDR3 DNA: TGTGCCAGCAGCCTCAACAGGGATGAAAAA.

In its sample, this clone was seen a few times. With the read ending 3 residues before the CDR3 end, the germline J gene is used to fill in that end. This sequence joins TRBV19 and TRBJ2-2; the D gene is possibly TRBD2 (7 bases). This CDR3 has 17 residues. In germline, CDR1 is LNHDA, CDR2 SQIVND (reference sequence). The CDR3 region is CASTLYSGGGRNEKLFF. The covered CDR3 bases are TGTGCCAGTACCCTATACTCGGGGGGCGGGAGAAATGAAAAG.